The next 32 T cell receptor beta chains were all read from a single sample in a study of T-cell memory formation after mild COVID-19. TCRdb redid the calling of the 5' RACE reads with MiXCR, one entry per CDR3 protein. The repertoire includes around 250,000 distinct CDR3 sequences, approximately 9% of them detected once, and around 23% sits in the top ten. Sequencing used PBMCs or a T cell subset sorted from them (not recorded which). These TCRs come from a man younger than 35 who had mild COVID-19 (a few samples of this study predate the infection). Cell type and time point are not known.

The chain carries TRBV7-9 and TRBJ2-5, with D perhaps matching TRBD1 (6 bases). Trimming removed 7 bases at V and 4 bases at J, with 28 bases between. CDR1 is SEHNR, CDR2 FQNEAQ, per germline (reference sequence). The CDR3 covers 18 residues. CDR3: CASTVLHSQGSTRETQYF. DNA of the CDR3: TGTGCCAGCACCGTACTACATTCGCAGGGGTCGACGAGAGAGACCCAGTACTTC.

This clonotype was picked up a small number of times. This rearrangement joins TRBV3-1 to TRBJ2-3; D ambiguous. The CDR3 length is 13 residues. Per germline, CDR1 LGHDT and CDR2 YNNKEL (reference sequence). With 4 bases removed from V and 5 bases from J, the gap between germline ends came to 10 bases. CDR3 loop: CASSPPSRDTQYF. Here the CDR3 DNA reads TGTGCCAGCAGCCCCCCCTCTCGAGATACGCAGTATTTT.

This clonotype was recorded many times. The chain uses TRBV5-1 and TRBJ1-1; perhaps TRBD1 as D (5 bases). The CDR3 length is 14 residues. The V gene lost 3 bases and the J gene lost 1 base, with 10 bases spanning the gap. CDR1 SGHRS and CDR2 YFSETQ come from the germline V gene. The CDR3 loop reads CASSYLGQNTEAFF. CDR3 bases: TGCGCCAGCAGCTACCTAGGACAGAACACTGAAGCTTTCTTT.

The J gene is TRBJ1-4, the V gene TRBV10-3; tentative D call: TRBD1 (5 bases). Trimming took 10 bases from V and 2 from J, leaving 17 bases between them. Per the germline V gene, CDR1 is ENHRY and CDR2 is SYGVKD. This CDR3 has 15 amino acids. The CDR3: CATGDVGRTNEKLFF. The CDR3, as DNA: TGTGCCACCGGTGACGTGGGACGGACTAATGAAAAACTGTTTTTT.

This chain joins TRBV18 and TRBJ2-1; D may match TRBD1 or TRBD2 (6 bases each). The CDR3 sequence is 16 residues long. In germline, CDR1 is KGHSH, CDR2 LQKENI. The V end was cut by 4 bases, the J end by 6 bases, with 19 bases between. CDR3: CASSRPGAGKGNEQFF. CDR3 DNA: TGTGCCAGCTCACGACCGGGGGCAGGGAAGGGCAATGAGCAGTTCTTC.

This clonotype was counted ten times or more. V is TRBV18 and J is TRBJ2-1; D is perhaps TRBD2 (6 bases). V was cut by 0 bases and J by 2 bases, with 11 bases left in between. Germline V CDR1 and CDR2: KGHSH, LQKENI. This CDR3 spans 16 amino acids. In nucleotides, the CDR3 is TGTGCCAGCTCACCACCGGCGGGGACCGCCTACAATGAGCAGTTCTTC. This translates into CASSPPAGTAYNEQFF.

This clonotype appeared a few times. The genes are TRBV12-3 or TRBV12-4 and TRBJ1-2; D unclear. V dropped 3 bases and J dropped 5 bases, with 7 bases sitting between them. This CDR3 has 12 residues. The CDR3 loop is CASSLRPYGYTF. The CDR3 bases are TGTGCCAGCAGTTTGCGACCGTATGGCTACACCTTC.

The chain combines TRBV20-1 with TRBJ1-2; D gene ambiguous. Germline CDR1 reads DFQATT; CDR2 reads SNEGSKA (reference sequence). Trimming cost V 2 bases and J 7 bases, with 32 bases left between them. The CDR3 contains 19 residues. The CDR3 nucleotides read TGCAGTGCTAGAAATTTGGACGACGGTCGGGGTGGGTCTAATGGTGGCTACACCTTC. This gives the protein CSARNLDDGRGGSNGGYTF.

V gene TRBV2 combines with J gene TRBJ1-1, with D tentatively TRBD1 (5 bases). V was cut by 6 bases and J by 3 bases, with 11 bases left in between. The CDR3 is 13 residues long. Germline assignment: CDR1 SNHLY and CDR2 FYNNEI. CDR3 coding DNA: TGTGCCAGCAGCTCGGGGGTGGACACTGAAGCTTTCTTT. Translating gives CASSSGVDTEAFF.

This clonotype was observed once. The chain employs TRBV4-2 and TRBJ2-5; 9 nucleotides agree with TRBD2. CDR3 length: 16 amino acids. Germline values: CDR1 LGHNA, CDR2 YNFKEQ. The V gene end was trimmed by 0 bases and the J gene end by 4 bases; junction bases not matched to a gene: 6. The CDR3 loop is CASSQEAGGPPETQYF. The CDR3 nucleotides are TGTGCCAGCAGCCAAGAGGCGGGAGGGCCCCCAGAGACCCAGTACTTC.

This clonotype showed up just a few times. The rearrangement uses TRBV5-1 and TRBJ2-3, with unresolved D. The CDR3 spans 13 residues. V was cut by 6 bases and J by 1 base, with 9 bases left in between. Germline V gene data show CDR1 as SGHRS and CDR2 as YFSETQ. CDR3 nucleotide sequence: TGCGCCAGCATGGAGCAGGGCACAGATACGCAGTATTTT. The encoded protein is CASMEQGTDTQYF.

A few counts support this clonotype. V and J are TRBV19 and TRBJ2-7, with D possibly matching TRBD1 (6 bases). Trimming took off 9 bases at V and 2 bases at J, with 11 bases between the two ends. The CDR3 contains 12 residues. Germline-derived CDR1 and CDR2 are LNHDA and SQIVND (reference sequence). CDR3 coding DNA: TGTGCCAGGAACAGGGAAACCTACGAGCAGTACTTC. Translating it yields CARNRETYEQYF.

The V and J genes are TRBV12-3 or TRBV12-4 and TRBJ1-1; 7 bases agree with TRBD1. With 7 bases clipped from V and 4 bases from J, the junction kept 3 bases outside the gene matches. This CDR3 spans 12 amino acids. CDR3 region: CASNRGGTEAFF. The CDR3 coding sequence is TGTGCCAGCAACAGGGGTGGCACTGAAGCTTTCTTT.

V is TRBV29-1 and J is TRBJ2-3, with 7 bases fitting TRBD1. CDR3 size: 16 residues. Germline V lookup: CDR1 SQVTM, CDR2 ANQGSEA. Losses at the gene ends were 5 bases for V and 7 bases for J; bases not matched to a gene: 18. The CDR3 region has the DNA TGCAGCGTTAGACAGGGTCGGGCTAGAGATCTTTATACGCAGTATTTT. Protein product: CSVRQGRARDLYTQYF.

This sequence joins TRBV10-2 and TRBJ2-1; D perhaps matches TRBD2 (7 bases). Germline CDR1 and CDR2: WSHSY and SAAADI. The CDR3 runs 15 residues. The V end lost 3 bases, the J end lost 5 bases, and 14 bases lay between the germline ends. CDR3 in amino acids: CASSEGGGANNEQFF. Written as DNA, the CDR3 is TGCGCCAGCAGTGAAGGGGGGGGGGCTAACAATGAGCAGTTCTTC.

This clonotype was detected a few times. The chain links TRBV5-5 to TRBJ2-3; 11 bases line up with TRBD1. With 5 bases clipped from V and 4 bases from J, the junction kept 6 bases outside the gene matches. The germline V gene has CDR1 SGHKS and CDR2 YYEKEE (reference sequence). This CDR3 is 15 amino acids long. As DNA, the CDR3 is TGTGCCAGCAGAGGACAGGGGGCGGGTTCAGATACGCAGTATTTT. Amino acid sequence: CASRGQGAGSDTQYF.

This clonotype was counted once. This chain connects TRBV6-6 to TRBJ1-1; D is undetermined. CDR1 is MNHNY, CDR2 SVGAGI, per germline (reference sequence). CDR3 length: 15 amino acids. V was pared by 0 bases and J by 6 bases, with 14 bases between. The CDR3 protein is CASSYSPTLGPEAFF. DNA of the CDR3: TGTGCCAGCAGTTACTCTCCAACCCTGGGTCCTGAAGCTTTCTTT.

This clonotype was observed a few times. CDR3 coding DNA: TGCAGCGTTGCTGGAGGCTACGGCTACACCTTC. Its translation is CSVAGGYGYTF. This chain joins TRBV29-1 and TRBJ1-2; D unclear. Looked up from germline, CDR1 is SQVTM and CDR2 is ANQGSEA. The CDR3 sequence is 11 residues long. Trimming cost V 4 bases and J 8 bases, with 11 bases left between them.

This clonotype turned up a few times. The V gene is TRBV4-1, the J gene TRBJ1-2, with D possibly being TRBD1 (6 bases). Between the trimmed V and J ends, which lost 0 bases and 0 bases, there was a span of 11 bases. CDR3 length: 16 amino acids. Germline-derived CDR1 and CDR2 are MGHRA and YSYEKL. CDR3 amino acids: CASSQEWDTANYGYTF. Written as DNA, the CDR3 is TGCGCCAGCAGCCAAGAGTGGGACACCGCTAACTATGGCTACACCTTC.

This clonotype was observed a few times. The V gene is TRBV5-6, the J gene TRBJ1-2; the match to TRBD1 covers 8 bases. This CDR3 is 13 amino acids long. CDR1 is SGHDT and CDR2 is YYEEEE in the germline V gene. Trimming at V came to 2 bases and at J to 6 bases, leaving 3 bases not matched to a gene. CDR3 nucleotides: TGTGCCAGCAGCTTACAGGGGGAAGATGGCTACACCTTC. This gives the protein CASSLQGEDGYTF.

This clonotype was detected only a few times. This chain connects TRBV12-3 or TRBV12-4 to TRBJ1-3; no reliable D call. The CDR3 has 13 amino acids. The V end was cut by 7 bases, the J end by 3 bases, with 10 bases between. CDR3 sequence reads: CASIPSGGNTIYF. DNA of the CDR3: TGTGCCAGCATTCCTAGCGGTGGAAACACCATATATTTT.

This clonotype was picked up a small number of times. V and J are TRBV20-1 and TRBJ1-1, with 8 bases identical to TRBD1. CDR1 is DFQATT and CDR2 is SNEGSKA in the germline V gene (reference sequence). The V segment lost 4 bases and the J segment 5 bases; nucleotides outside the gene matches: 0. This CDR3 is 11 amino acids long. CDR3 residues: CSANRGTEAFF. Written as DNA, the CDR3 is TGCAGTGCTAACAGGGGGACTGAAGCTTTCTTT.

Points on this clonotype: Compared with germline, one end of the junction differs, possibly owing to a read error. The rearrangement joins TRBV7-2 to TRBJ2-5; a weak D match, TRBD1 (5 bases). The CDR3 has 14 residues. Germline lookup yields CDR1 SGHTA and CDR2 FQGNSA. This CDR3 reads CASTLGATQETQYF. CDR3 DNA sequence: TGTGCCAGCACCTTAGGGGCTACCCAAGAGACCCAGTACTTC.

This rearrangement joins TRBV4-2 to TRBJ2-1; 7 bases fit TRBD2. Germline CDR1 reads LGHNA; CDR2 reads YNFKEQ. Trimming took 0 bases from V and 4 from J; bases not matched to a gene: 9. The CDR3 is made up of 17 amino acids. The CDR3 sequence is CASSQEKSGGPYNEQFF. The DNA of the CDR3 is TGTGCCAGCAGCCAAGAGAAGTCGGGGGGTCCGTACAATGAGCAGTTCTTC.

This clonotype was counted a few times. J is TRBJ1-1 and V is TRBV5-1; TRBD1 is a possible D gene (5 bases). Germline V gives CDR1 SGHRS, CDR2 YFSETQ. The V end was cut by 0 bases, the J end by 3 bases, with 12 bases between. This CDR3 is built from 15 residues. The CDR3 reads CASSLGRVKDTEAFF. CDR3 in DNA: TGCGCCAGCAGCTTGGGCAGGGTAAAGGACACTGAAGCTTTCTTT.

The rearrangement joins TRBV5-8 to TRBJ1-2; 8 nucleotides match TRBD1. The CDR3 loop spans 15 amino acids. The ends lost 3 bases at V and 3 bases at J; junction bases unmatched: 7. Germline-derived CDR1 and CDR2 are SGHTS and YDEGEE. The CDR3 bases are TGTGCCAGCAGCTCCCCCGGACAGGGATACTATGGCTACACCTTC. Translated, it gives CASSSPGQGYYGYTF.

This clonotype was detected only a few times. This chain links TRBV5-5 with TRBJ1-5; 7 nucleotides agree with TRBD1. Germline assignment: CDR1 SGHKS and CDR2 YYEKEE (reference sequence). The J segment lost 0 bases and the V segment lost 9 bases, leaving 18 bases of the junction unmatched. The CDR3 length is 18 residues. CDR3 protein: CATGHRGHGANSNQPQHF. The CDR3 DNA is TGTGCCACCGGGCACAGGGGCCACGGGGCTAATAGCAATCAGCCCCAGCATTTT.

This clonotype has a handful of counts. The chain joins TRBV12-3 or TRBV12-4 to TRBJ1-5; tentative D call: TRBD1 (5 bases). V lost 6 bases and J 3 bases, leaving 12 bases between the germline ends. The CDR3 covers 14 residues. Here the CDR3 DNA reads TGTGCCAGCAGCTCCTCCGGGACCAATCAGCCCCAGCATTTT. This gives the protein CASSSSGTNQPQHF.

This clonotype was seen only a few times. The chain has TRBV29-1 and TRBJ2-1; D remains unclear. V was shortened by 6 bases and J by 9 bases, with 9 bases between the two germline ends. Germline CDR1 SQVTM, CDR2 ANQGSEA. CDR3 length: 10 amino acids. CDR3 sequence reads: CSVGWAEQFF. The CDR3 nucleotides are TGCAGCGTCGGTTGGGCTGAGCAGTTCTTC.

This clonotype was seen more than once but under ten times. The chain couples TRBV6-5 to TRBJ1-1; D not resolved. V gave up 4 bases and J gave up 1 base, with 7 bases separating them. Germline V gene data show CDR1 as MNHEY and CDR2 as SVGAGI. There are 13 residues in the CDR3. CDR3 protein: CASSSPANTEAFF. CDR3 DNA: TGTGCCAGCAGTTCGCCAGCGAACACTGAAGCTTTCTTT.

The chain couples TRBV4-1 to TRBJ1-3; possibly TRBD1 for D (5 bases). CDR1 is MGHRA, CDR2 YSYEKL, per germline. V lost 1 base to trimming and J lost 5 bases, with 18 bases between them. The CDR3 is 17 residues long. This chain's CDR3 is CASSQGVNRGTRNTIYF. In nucleotides, the CDR3 is TGCGCCAGCAGCCAAGGTGTCAATCGGGGCACCCGAAACACCATATATTTT.

In its sample, this clonotype was seen many times. The chain uses TRBV11-1 and TRBJ2-2; 7 bases are shared with TRBD1. The CDR3 consists of 15 residues. Trimming took 1 base from V and 5 from J; bases not matched to a gene: 4. From germline, CDR1 is SGHAT and CDR2 FQDESV (reference sequence). In nucleotides, the CDR3 is TGTGCCAGCAGCTTAGGACAGGGAGATACCGGGGAGCTGTTTTTT. This sequence encodes CASSLGQGDTGELFF.